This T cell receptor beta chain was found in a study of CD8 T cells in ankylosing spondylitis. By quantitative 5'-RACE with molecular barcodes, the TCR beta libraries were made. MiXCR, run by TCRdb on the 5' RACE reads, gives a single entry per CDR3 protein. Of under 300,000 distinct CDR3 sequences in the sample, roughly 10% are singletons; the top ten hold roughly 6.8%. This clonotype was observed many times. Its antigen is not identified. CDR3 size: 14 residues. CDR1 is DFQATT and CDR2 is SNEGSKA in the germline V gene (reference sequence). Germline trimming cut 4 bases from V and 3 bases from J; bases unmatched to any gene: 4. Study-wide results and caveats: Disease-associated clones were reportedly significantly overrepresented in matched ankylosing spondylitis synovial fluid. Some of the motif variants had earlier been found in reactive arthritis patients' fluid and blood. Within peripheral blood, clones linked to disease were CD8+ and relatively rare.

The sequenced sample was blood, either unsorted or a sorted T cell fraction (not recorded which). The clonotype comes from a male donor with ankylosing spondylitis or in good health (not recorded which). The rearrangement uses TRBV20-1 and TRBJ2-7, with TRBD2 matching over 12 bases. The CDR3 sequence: CSATPLAGGYEQYF. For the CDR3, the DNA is TGCAGTGCTACCCCACTAGCGGGGGGCTACGAGCAGTACTTC.